The T cell receptor (beta chain) under discussion was sequenced for a study of spatial heterogeneity in lung cancer. Notes on the study in general: Mutation counts in tumors were tracked by counts of expanded intratumoral alpha and beta TCRs.

Judged by abundance, this clonotype is large. Its antigen is still unknown. Trimming cost V 3 bases and J 0 bases; bases outside gene matches: 2. The CDR3 consists of 15 residues. Germline CDR1 SNHLY, CDR2 FYNNEI. As to time point: sample taken at primary tumor resection. TCRdb ran MiXCR on the 5' RACE reads and lists one entry per CDR3 protein. The data hold several thousand distinct CDR3 sequences, with 8% to 10% observed a single time. The sequencing used lung tumor tissue, collected at surgery. The genes are TRBV2 and TRBJ2-1, with 7 bases that match TRBD2. This TCR was sampled from a male donor with early-stage non-small cell lung cancer. The CDR3 nucleotides read TGTGCCAGCAGTGATAAGCGGGACTCCTACAATGAGCAGTTCTTC. This codes for CASSDKRDSYNEQFF.